This is a list of T cell receptor beta chains from one sample in a study of blood T cell repertoires in COVID-19. Repertoires were generated with immunoSEQ multiplex PCR, while TCRdb's copy carries only in-frame clones and drops some. The sample has roughly 300,000 clones, approximately 87% seen once. Sequencing was carried out using peripheral blood. The receptors here all came from a woman aged 45-65 years who had recovered from COVID-19. The CDR3 runs from the conserved cysteine through the conserved F or W. The order of the fields is J gene, D gene, clone size, V gene, CDR3 length, CDR3 protein, CDR3 DNA. A D gene is named only where the DNA matches it firmly. Not every row has a clone size; where given, it reads once, few, many or a size class.

>TRBJ2-7|.|.|TRBV12-3/TRBV12-4|12
CASSLFGLEQYF
TGTGCCAGCAGTTTATTTGGGCTCGAGCAGTACTTC
>TRBJ2-3|TRBD2|.|TRBV6-5|15
CASSLRETSGDTQYF
TGTGCCAGCAGTTTGCGTGAGACTAGCGGAGATACGCAGTATTTT
>TRBJ1-2|.|.|TRBV27|14
CASSSSGQIYGYTF
TGTGCCAGCAGTTCTAGTGGACAGATCTATGGCTACACCTTC
>TRBJ2-2|.|once|TRBV15|15
CATSARTANTGELFF
TGTGCCACCAGCGCGAGGACAGCGAACACCGGGGAGCTGTTTTTT
>TRBJ2-1|.|.|TRBV5-1|15
CASSLDQGAYNEQFF
TGCGCCAGCAGCTTGGATCAGGGTGCCTACAATGAGCAGTTCTTC
>TRBJ1-2|TRBD1|.|TRBV15|13
CATSRDGQDGYTF
TGTGCCACCAGCAGAGATGGACAGGATGGCTACACCTTC
>TRBJ1-2|TRBD1|.|TRBV5-4|16
CASRGDRGLPNYGYTF
TGTGCCAGCAGGGGGGACAGGGGGCTTCCTAACTATGGCTACACCTTC
>TRBJ2-3|.|.|TRBV20-1|11
CSAMKGDTQYF
TGCAGTGCTATGAAGGGGGATACGCAGTATTTT
>TRBJ1-2|.|.|TRBV12-3/TRBV12-4|12
CATSRQDYGYTF
TGTGCCACCAGTCGACAGGACTATGGCTACACCTTC
>TRBJ1-5|TRBD1|.|TRBV7-2|15
CASSFTGTGGQPQHF
TGTGCCAGCAGCTTCACCGGGACAGGGGGACAGCCCCAGCATTTT
>TRBJ2-2|TRBD1|once|TRBV18|15
CASSLRDSGTGELFF
TGTGCCAGCTCTCTCCGGGACAGCGGCACCGGGGAGCTGTTTTTT
>TRBJ1-1|TRBD1|.|TRBV5-4|15
CASSLKGTGGTEAFF
TGTGCCAGCAGCTTGAAAGGGACAGGGGGCACTGAAGCTTTCTTT
>TRBJ1-5|.|.|TRBV30|14
CAYGRGLSNQPQHF
TGTGCATATGGTAGAGGGCTTAGCAATCAGCCCCAGCATTTT
>TRBJ2-3|.|.|TRBV7-2|16
CASSPGRFPFTDTQYF
TGTGCCAGCAGTCCTGGTCGGTTCCCCTTCACAGATACGCAGTATTTT
>TRBJ2-5|.|.|TRBV30|13
CAWSVLSEETQYF
TGTGCCTGGAGTGTACTTTCGGAGGAGACCCAGTACTTC
>TRBJ1-4|.|.|TRBV7-6|15
CASSPQGNANEKLFF
TGTGCCAGCAGCCCTCAGGGGAACGCTAATGAAAAACTGTTTTTT
>TRBJ2-3|.|.|TRBV3-1/TRBV3-2|12
CASSQSFDTQYF
TGTGCCAGCAGCCAATCCTTCGATACGCAGTATTTT
>TRBJ1-5|.|.|TRBV19|15
CASIKAGEPGQPQHF
TGTGCCAGTATCAAGGCGGGGGAACCGGGGCAGCCCCAGCATTTT
>TRBJ1-3|.|.|TRBV27|14
CASSLSWRGDTIYF
TGTGCCAGCAGTTTATCGTGGAGGGGAGACACCATATATTTT
>TRBJ2-3|TRBD2|once|TRBV7-2|19
CASSLSRTSGRAWADTQYF
TGTGCCAGCAGCTTATCGAGGACTAGCGGGAGGGCCTGGGCAGATACGCAGTATTTT
>TRBJ2-3|TRBD1|.|TRBV11-2|15
CASSPGTGWTDTQYF
TGTGCCAGCAGCCCCGGGACAGGGTGGACAGATACGCAGTATTTT
>TRBJ2-5|.|.|TRBV3-1/TRBV3-2|16
CASSHGGLGVQETQYF
TGTGCCAGCAGCCACGGGGGGCTTGGGGTTCAAGAGACCCAGTACTTC
>TRBJ2-7|TRBD1|.|TRBV18|16
CASSPRIQGDLYEQYF
TGTGCCAGCTCACCAAGAATTCAGGGGGATCTCTACGAGCAGTACTTC
>TRBJ1-5|TRBD1|.|TRBV7-2|13
CASSPDRDQPQHF
TGTGCCAGCAGCCCCGACAGGGACCAGCCCCAGCATTTT
>TRBJ1-5|.|.|TRBV10-3|14
CAISAAGHTQPQHF
TGTGCCATCAGTGCGGCAGGTCACACTCAGCCCCAGCATTTT
>TRBJ1-2|.|once|TRBV19|14
CASSPQSRGYGYTF
TGTGCCAGTAGTCCACAGTCCCGTGGATATGGCTACACCTTC
>TRBJ1-1|.|.|TRBV7-2|14
CASSPVPEGTEAFF
TGTGCCAGCAGCCCCGTCCCGGAGGGCACTGAAGCTTTCTTT
>TRBJ1-5|TRBD1|once|TRBV19|14
CASSAQGVNQPQHF
TGTGCCAGTAGCGCACAGGGGGTTAATCAGCCCCAGCATTTT
>TRBJ1-4|.|.|TRBV4-3|18
CASSQELGGYGSNEKLFF
TGCGCCAGCAGCCAAGAACTGGGGGGGTACGGAAGTAATGAAAAACTGTTTTTT
>TRBJ1-3|.|.|TRBV19|14
CASSPTDSGNTIYF
TGTGCCAGTAGCCCAACAGATTCTGGAAACACCATATATTTT
>TRBJ2-1|TRBD1|.|TRBV2|15
CASGNRGSSYNEQFF
TGTGCCAGCGGCAACAGGGGGAGCTCCTACAATGAGCAGTTCTTC
>TRBJ2-1|.|.|TRBV2|16
CASSERSGHTEDEQFF
TGTGCCAGCAGTGAAAGAAGCGGGCATACTGAGGATGAGCAGTTCTTC
>TRBJ2-1|TRBD2|.|TRBV2|15
CASSELRGGLNEQFF
TGTGCCAGCAGTGAGTTGCGGGGGGGCCTCAATGAGCAGTTCTTC
>TRBJ1-5|.|.|TRBV30|13
CAWSGQSNQPQHF
TGTGCCTGGAGTGGCCAGAGCAATCAGCCCCAGCATTTT
>TRBJ2-7|.|.|TRBV28|15
CASSFSGGASYEQYF
TGTGCCAGCAGTTTTTCGGGGGGCGCCTCCTACGAGCAGTACTTC
>TRBJ1-1|.|.|TRBV6-6|14
CASRSPAEGTEAFF
TGTGCCAGCAGGAGCCCTGCGGAGGGCACTGAAGCTTTCTTT
>TRBJ1-1|.|.|TRBV5-1|13
CASSQVGNTEAFF
TGCGCCAGCAGCCAGGTCGGGAACACTGAAGCTTTCTTT
>TRBJ2-1|.|.|TRBV5-4|14
CASSWPGTYNEQFF
TGTGCCAGCAGCTGGCCCGGGACTTACAATGAGCAGTTCTTC
>TRBJ2-3|.|.|TRBV28|13
CASSWQGTDTQYF
TGTGCCAGCAGTTGGCAGGGAACAGATACGCAGTATTTT
>TRBJ2-7|TRBD2|.|TRBV24-1|17
CATSDRTGTSGSYEQYF
TGTGCCACCAGTGACAGGACCGGGACTAGCGGAAGCTACGAGCAGTACTTC
>TRBJ1-1|.|once|TRBV25-1|14
CASSEYLGANEAFF
TGTGCCAGCAGTGAATATCTAGGGGCTAACGAAGCTTTCTTT
>TRBJ2-2|TRBD2|.|TRBV5-8|15
CASSLAGGAAGELFF
TGTGCCAGCAGCTTGGCGGGAGGGGCGGCCGGGGAGCTGTTTTTT
>TRBJ2-7|.|.|TRBV7-9|14
CASSLALRAGEQYF
TGTGCCAGCAGCTTAGCGCTCAGGGCGGGAGAGCAGTACTTC
>TRBJ2-3|TRBD2|.|TRBV19|14
CASSPLAATDTQYF
TGTGCCAGTAGTCCACTAGCGGCCACAGATACGCAGTATTTT
>TRBJ2-1|TRBD2|.|TRBV9|16
CASSVKTSGGDNEQFF
TGTGCCAGCAGCGTAAAGACTAGCGGGGGGGACAATGAGCAGTTCTTC
>TRBJ2-4|.|.|TRBV4-1|15
CASSQDSLTTNIQYF
TGCGCCAGCAGCCAAGATTCACTAACAACGAACATTCAGTACTTC
>TRBJ2-3|TRBD2|.|TRBV28|16
CASSSAWGGGTDTQYF
TGTGCCAGCAGTTCCGCCTGGGGGGGTGGCACAGATACGCAGTATTTT
>TRBJ2-1|.|.|TRBV7-2|13
CASSFGESGEQFF
TGTGCCAGCAGCTTCGGCGAGTCGGGTGAGCAGTTCTTC
>TRBJ1-6|TRBD1|.|TRBV4-1|15
CASSSGTAAKEPLHF
TGCGCCAGCAGCTCCGGGACAGCCGCCAAGGAACCCCTCCACTTT
>TRBJ2-2|TRBD1|.|TRBV6-5|16
CASSFGQGRGTGELFF
TGTGCCAGCAGTTTCGGACAGGGGCGGGGTACCGGGGAGCTGTTTTTT
>TRBJ1-1|.|.|TRBV9|15
CASSVLPGLNTEAFF
TGTGCCAGCAGCGTATTGCCAGGCTTGAACACTGAAGCTTTCTTT
>TRBJ2-5|TRBD1|.|TRBV5-6|14
CASRGTGGSETQYF
TGTGCCAGCAGGGGGACAGGGGGAAGCGAGACCCAGTACTTC
>TRBJ2-1|.|.|TRBV15|12
CAVGTRYNEQFF
TGTGCCGTAGGGACACGTTACAATGAGCAGTTCTTC
>TRBJ2-7|TRBD2|once|TRBV5-6|14
CASSFGGSSYEQYF
TGTGCCAGCAGCTTTGGCGGGAGCTCCTACGAGCAGTACTTC
>TRBJ2-3|TRBD2|.|TRBV19|15
CASSLGGGPGDTQYF
TGTGCCAGTAGTTTGGGCGGGGGACCAGGAGATACGCAGTATTTT
>TRBJ1-2|.|.|TRBV7-2|14
CASSSGRRPVGYTF
TGTGCCAGCAGCTCCGGGAGGCGCCCGGTGGGCTACACCTTC